What follows is one TCR beta chain and its context. The assay was immunoSEQ multiplex PCR, and TCRdb's table has in-frame clones only and misses some. Found here are roughly 220,000 clones, approximately 75% of them singletons; the top ten hold 9.5% to 12%. This record belongs to a study of cytotoxic CD8 clonotypes in ibrutinib-treated CLL. The material sequenced was PBMCs, taken after 12 months of ibrutinib treatment. The sequence came from a human donor with chronic lymphocytic leukemia.

The CDR3 loop reads CASSSDERTEAFF. CDR3 sequence (DNA): TGTGCCAGCAGCTCTGACGAAAGGACTGAAGCTTTCTTT. The genes are TRBV7-9 and TRBJ1-1; D gene unclear. The CDR3 contains 13 residues. Germline V gene data show CDR1 as SEHNR and CDR2 as FQNEAQ (reference sequence). V was trimmed by 4 bases and J by 5 bases, leaving 11 bases between them.